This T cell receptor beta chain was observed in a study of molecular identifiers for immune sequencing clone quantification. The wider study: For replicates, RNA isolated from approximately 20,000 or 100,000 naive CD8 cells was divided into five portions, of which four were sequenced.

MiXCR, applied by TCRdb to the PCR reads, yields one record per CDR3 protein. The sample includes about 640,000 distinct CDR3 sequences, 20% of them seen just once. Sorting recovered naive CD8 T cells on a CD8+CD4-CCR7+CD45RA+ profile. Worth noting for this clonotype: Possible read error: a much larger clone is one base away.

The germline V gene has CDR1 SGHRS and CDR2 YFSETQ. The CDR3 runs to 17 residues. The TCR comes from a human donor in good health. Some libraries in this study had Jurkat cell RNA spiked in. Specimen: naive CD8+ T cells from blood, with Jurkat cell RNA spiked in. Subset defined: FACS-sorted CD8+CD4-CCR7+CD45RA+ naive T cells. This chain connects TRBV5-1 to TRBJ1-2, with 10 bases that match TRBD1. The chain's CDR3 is CASGLRGQGEANYGYTF. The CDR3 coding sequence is TGCGCCAGCGGCTTGCGTGGACAGGGGGAAGCTAACTATGGCTACACCTTC.